Here is one TCR beta chain with its context. Some clones are missing from TCRdb's copy, which holds only in-frame ones; the method was immunoSEQ multiplex PCR. The profile shows some 43,000 clones, around 80% of them singletons. This sample is part of a study of blood T cell repertoires in COVID-19. The sequence was obtained from a woman aged 60-70 years with acute or convalescent COVID-19. Sequencing input: peripheral blood.

Here the CDR3 reads CASSLGVTSGGEETQYF. CDR3 coding DNA: TGTGCCAGCAGCTTAGGAGTGACTAGCGGGGGGGAAGAGACCCAGTACTTC. The genes are TRBV7-8 and TRBJ2-5; the match to TRBD2 covers 14 bases. The germline gives CDR1 SGHVS, CDR2 FQNEAQ. The CDR3 has 17 amino acids. V lost 1 base to trimming and J lost 3 bases; unmatched junction nucleotides: 4. Drawing the rest from reference TRBV7-8 and TRBJ2-5, the complete variable domain is GAGVSQSPRYKVAKRGQDVALRCDPISGHVSLFWYQQALGQGPEFLTYFQNEAQLDKSGLPSDRFFAERPEGSVSTLKIQRTQQEDSAVYLCASSLGVTSGGEETQYFGPGTRLLVL.